Each of the 26 T cell receptor beta chains below was sequenced from the same sample in a study of T-cell memory formation after mild COVID-19. TCRdb ran MiXCR on the 5' RACE reads and lists one entry per CDR3 protein. The table records around 140,000 distinct CDR3 sequences, around 21% of them present only once. Sample: PBMCs or a T cell subset sorted from them (not recorded which). The receptors shown here come from an adult woman who had mild COVID-19 (a few samples of this study predate the infection). Cell type and time point are not known.

This clonotype came up a few times. CDR3: CASSLTSGVLYEQYF. The CDR3 DNA sequence: TGTGCCAGCAGCTTAACTAGCGGGGTGCTTTACGAGCAGTACTTC. The chain links TRBV7-9 to TRBJ2-7; 10 positions agree with TRBD2. The CDR3 runs to 15 residues. The V segment lost 2 bases and the J segment 4 bases; nucleotides outside the gene matches: 5. Germline V lookup: CDR1 SEHNR, CDR2 FQNEAQ (reference sequence).

This sequence joins TRBV3-1 and TRBJ1-5; no reliable D call. V lost 0 bases and J 2 bases, leaving 11 bases between the germline ends. The CDR3 is made up of 16 amino acids. Per germline, CDR1 LGHDT and CDR2 YNNKEL (reference sequence). CDR3 DNA sequence: TGTGCCAGCAGCCAAGATTTCCGGGTGGGCAATCAGCCCCAGCATTTT. It translates to CASSQDFRVGNQPQHF. Based on the CDR3 plus reference TRBV3-1 and TRBJ1-5, the full variable domain is DTAVSQTPKYLVTQMGNDKSIKCEQNLGHDTMYWYKQDSKKFLKIMFSYNNKELIINETVPNRFSPKSPDKAHLNLHINSLELGDSAVYFCASSQDFRVGNQPQHFGDGTRLSIL.

Many counts were recorded for this clonotype. This rearrangement joins TRBV12-3 or TRBV12-4 to TRBJ2-1, with D unresolved. This CDR3 comprises 16 residues. With 6 bases removed from V and 5 bases from J, the gap between germline ends came to 20 bases. The CDR3 is CASSPMTNLAHNEQFF. CDR3 sequence (DNA): TGTGCCAGCAGCCCCATGACCAATCTGGCACACAATGAGCAGTTCTTC.

This chain joins TRBV7-2 and TRBJ2-1; no reliable D call. Germline CDR1 reads SGHTA; CDR2 reads FQGNSA. The V end was cut by 8 bases, the J end by 6 bases, with 17 bases between. The CDR3 has 14 residues. This CDR3 reads CASSASRMGNEQFF. The CDR3 nucleotides read TGTGCCAGCTCGGCCAGCCGTATGGGCAATGAGCAGTTCTTC.

This clonotype showed up many times. J is TRBJ2-7 and V is TRBV20-1, with D perhaps matching TRBD1 (5 bases). Germline CDR1 DFQATT, CDR2 SNEGSKA (reference sequence). CDR3 length: 13 amino acids. V dropped 6 bases and J dropped 1 base, with 13 bases sitting between them. CDR3 coding DNA: TGCAGTGCGAATAACGACAGATCCTACGAGCAGTACTTC. This gives the protein CSANNDRSYEQYF.

The V and J genes are TRBV5-1 and TRBJ2-2, with 11 positions matching TRBD2. The CDR3 extends over 17 amino acids. Germline CDR1 SGHRS, CDR2 YFSETQ. V was pared by 0 bases and J by 6 bases, with 7 bases of the junction left unmatched. The CDR3 sequence is CASSLAKTSGTAGELFF. In nucleotides, the CDR3 is TGCGCCAGCAGCTTGGCCAAGACTAGCGGGACGGCCGGGGAGCTGTTTTTT.

This clonotype was seen at least ten times. The V and J genes are TRBV6-5 and TRBJ2-7; 7 bases are shared with TRBD2. The germline CDR1 and CDR2 sequences are MNHEY and SVGAGI. The CDR3 consists of 12 residues. The V and J ends lost 5 bases and 10 bases, in that order; junction bases with no gene match: 8. CDR3: CASSTRTSDQYF. As DNA, the CDR3 is TGTGCCAGCAGTACGCGTACTAGCGATCAGTACTTC.

This clonotype has a count of ten or more. The chain links TRBV7-9 to TRBJ2-3, with TRBD2 matching over 9 bases. The CDR3 has 15 residues. The germline V gene has CDR1 SEHNR and CDR2 FQNEAQ (reference sequence). Trimming at V came to 7 bases and at J to 6 bases, leaving 11 bases not matched to a gene. CDR3 residues: CASTPWRGGSDTQYF. CDR3 sequence (DNA): TGTGCCAGCACCCCTTGGCGGGGGGGCTCGGATACGCAGTATTTT.

This clonotype has ten or more counts. This chain connects TRBV7-2 to TRBJ2-5, with D perhaps TRBD2 (6 bases). Germline CDR1 reads SGHTA; CDR2 reads FQGNSA. The germline V and J ends were trimmed by 5 bases and 2 bases, with 15 bases remaining between them. The CDR3 length is 15 residues. The CDR3 sequence: CASSTVSGAQETQYF. The CDR3 DNA reads as TGTGCCAGCAGCACAGTTAGCGGAGCTCAAGAGACCCAGTACTTC.

The table lists this clonotype with a few counts. The junction does not match germline at one end; this may be a read error. This chain links TRBV4-2 with TRBJ1-2; D not resolved. The CDR3 is 13 residues long. The germline gives CDR1 LGHNA, CDR2 YNFKEQ. The CDR3 reads CASSQEVASQIIF. The DNA for the CDR3 is TGTGCCAGCAGCCAAGAAGTTGCCAGCCAGATAATCTTC.

This clonotype was detected a few times. The V and J genes are TRBV3-1 and TRBJ2-5; 8 bases agree with TRBD2. V lost 5 bases and J lost 3; bases outside the gene matches: 8. Germline lookup yields CDR1 LGHDT and CDR2 YNNKEL (reference sequence). The CDR3 covers 15 residues. CDR3 coding DNA: TGTGCCAGCAGCTATTTGCGGGGGGTTGAAGAGACCCAGTACTTC. It encodes CASSYLRGVEETQYF.

The rearrangement joins TRBV4-1 to TRBJ1-3; D gene uncertain. Germline V gene lookup returns CDR1 MGHRA and CDR2 YSYEKL. V dropped 5 bases and J dropped 2 bases, with 16 bases sitting between them. The length of the CDR3 is 16 residues. The CDR3 nucleotides are TGCGCCAGCAGCGCCCAAGGAGGGTGGACTGGAAACACCATATATTTT. It codes for CASSAQGGWTGNTIYF.

This clonotype has more than one count but fewer than ten. The V and J genes are TRBV12-3 or TRBV12-4 and TRBJ2-5, with 8 bases identical to TRBD2. The length of the CDR3 is 14 residues. The ends lost 7 bases at V and 2 bases at J; junction bases unmatched: 6. For the CDR3, the DNA is TGTGCCAGCAAAGCGGGGGCAAAACAAGAGACCCAGTACTTC. Protein: CASKAGAKQETQYF.

This chain links TRBV7-8 with TRBJ2-5; the D gene could be TRBD1 or TRBD2 (5 bases each). Trimming shortened V by 0 bases and J by 5 bases, and 16 bases separated the two germline ends. CDR3 length: 16 amino acids. The germline gives CDR1 SGHVS, CDR2 FQNEAQ. The CDR3 region has the DNA TGTGCCAGCAGCTTAGCCCCAGACGGGACCGGGGAGACCCAGTACTTC. Encoded protein: CASSLAPDGTGETQYF.

The chain combines TRBV3-1 with TRBJ2-3, with D possibly being TRBD2 (5 bases). The ends were cut back, 4 bases at V and 0 bases at J, with 14 bases in the middle. Germline CDR1 and CDR2: LGHDT and YNNKEL (reference sequence). This CDR3 contains 16 residues. The CDR3 DNA follows: TGTGCCAGCAGCCCCGGACTGTCGAGTAGCACAGATACGCAGTATTTT. This translates into CASSPGLSSSTDTQYF.

The V call is TRBV20-1, the J call TRBJ2-5; TRBD2 agrees at 9 bases. This CDR3 has 13 amino acids. V was pared by 6 bases and J by 5 bases, with 7 bases of the junction left unmatched. Germline assignment: CDR1 DFQATT and CDR2 SNEGSKA (reference sequence). CDR3 region: CSARLAGRETQYF. CDR3 DNA sequence: TGCAGTGCCCGCCTAGCGGGGAGGGAGACCCAGTACTTC.

This clonotype was detected a few times. J is TRBJ2-7 and V is TRBV12-3 or TRBV12-4; tentatively, D is TRBD1 (6 bases). The CDR3 sequence is 15 residues long. Trimming took off 6 bases at V and 0 bases at J, with 15 bases between the two ends. CDR3 sequence (DNA): TGTGCCAGCAGCCCTCGCAGGGGATTCTCCTACGAGCAGTACTTC. Its translation is CASSPRRGFSYEQYF.

This clonotype was seen more than once but under ten times. This chain uses TRBV20-1 with TRBJ2-3, with 7 bases aligning to TRBD1. Germline CDR1 reads DFQATT; CDR2 reads SNEGSKA (reference sequence). After removal of 5 bases from V and 2 bases from J, the junction contained 7 bases not matched to a gene. The CDR3 runs 14 residues. The CDR3 coding sequence is TGCAGTGCTGGCCCAGGGGGACCCACAGATACGCAGTATTTT. This gives the protein CSAGPGGPTDTQYF.

The rearrangement joins TRBV20-1 to TRBJ2-1, with TRBD2 matching 13 bases. Losses at the gene ends were 2 bases for V and 6 bases for J; bases not matched to a gene: 4. The CDR3 is made up of 15 amino acids. Germline CDR1 reads DFQATT; CDR2 reads SNEGSKA (reference sequence). Here the CDR3 DNA reads TGCAGTGCTAGAAGGACTAGCGGGAGAGGCAATGAGCAGTTCTTC. Encoded protein: CSARRTSGRGNEQFF.

This clonotype turned up a few times. The chain uses TRBV5-1 and TRBJ2-7, with 8 nucleotides matching TRBD2. V lost 0 bases to trimming and J lost 2 bases; unmatched junction nucleotides: 7. The CDR3 is 16 amino acids. Germline V gene data show CDR1 as SGHRS and CDR2 as YFSETQ. CDR3 coding DNA: TGCGCCAGCAGCTTGGGGTTAGCGGGGAATACCTACGAGCAGTACTTC. It is translated as CASSLGLAGNTYEQYF. Full variable domain (outside the CDR3, taken from reference TRBV5-1 and TRBJ2-7): KAGVTQTPRYLIKTRGQQVTLSCSPISGHRSVSWYQQTPGQGLQFLFEYFSETQRNKGNFPGRFSGRQFSNSRSEMNVSTLELGDSALYLCASSLGLAGNTYEQYFGPGTRLTVT.

The CDR3 spells CASSGDRGRFETQYF. CDR3 bases: TGTGCCAGCAGTGGGGACAGGGGGCGATTCGAGACCCAGTACTTC. The chain joins TRBV6-1 to TRBJ2-5; TRBD1 aligns across 12 bases. The trim removed 4 bases at V and 5 bases at J, leaving 5 bases unmatched. The CDR3 is 15 residues long. Germline V lookup: CDR1 MNHNS, CDR2 SASEGT.

The chain couples TRBV23-1 to TRBJ2-1; 7 bases agree with TRBD2. TRBV23-1 is placed among ORFs of uncertain function. V trimming: 4 bases; J trimming: 0 bases; junction bases outside the gene matches: 12. This CDR3 comprises 18 residues. DNA for the CDR3: TGCGCCAGCAGTCCAATATCTAGCGGCGGCAGCTCCTACAATGAGCAGTTCTTC. The encoded protein is CASSPISSGGSSYNEQFF.

CDR3 residues: CASSHPQGGTDTQYF. The CDR3, as DNA: TGTGCCAGCAGCCACCCGCAGGGGGGGACAGATACGCAGTATTTT. The chain uses TRBV5-5 and TRBJ2-3, with D possibly called TRBD1 or TRBD2 (7 bases each). The germline gives CDR1 SGHKS, CDR2 YYEKEE (reference sequence). V shed 4 bases and J shed 3 bases, with 15 bases lying between them. CDR3 size: 15 residues.

V usage is TRBV2 and J usage is TRBJ2-7, with TRBD1 matching over 8 bases. The CDR3 consists of 15 residues. Germline values: CDR1 SNHLY, CDR2 FYNNEI. The V gene end was trimmed by 6 bases and the J gene end by 4 bases; junction bases not matched to a gene: 11. The CDR3 DNA reads TGTGCCAGCAGCAGCTCCGGGACAGGCCTTTACGAGCAGTACTTC. Its protein is CASSSSGTGLYEQYF. The variable domain in full, with the rest retrieved from reference TRBV2 and TRBJ2-7, is EPEVTQTPSHQVTQMGQEVILRCVPISNHLYFYWYRQILGQKVEFLVSFYNNEISEKSEIFDDQFSVERPDGSNFTLKIRSTKLEDSAMYFCASSSSGTGLYEQYFGPGTRLTVT.

This sequence joins TRBV7-2 and TRBJ2-2; TRBD2 matches 8 bases. Germline trimming cut 1 base from V and 7 bases from J; bases unmatched to any gene: 8. Germline V CDR1 and CDR2: SGHTA, FQGNSA. CDR3 length: 16 amino acids. The DNA of the CDR3 is TGTGCCAGCAGCTTAGTCTCTAGCGGGCGGAACGGGGAGCTGTTTTTT. This encodes CASSLVSSGRNGELFF.

The chain combines TRBV12-3 or TRBV12-4 with TRBJ1-2; tentative D call: TRBD1 (5 bases). Trimming took 3 bases from V and 7 from J, leaving 18 bases between them. The CDR3 sequence is 15 residues long. CDR3 in DNA: TGTGCCAGCAGTTTTGGGGGTGGACCAGGCTCTGGCTACACCTTC. Translating gives CASSFGGGPGSGYTF.